Below, 16 T cell receptor beta chains from the same sample are listed, as sequenced in a study of blood T cell repertoires in COVID-19. Clones were sequenced by immunoSEQ multiplex PCR, and TCRdb holds only the in-frame ones, with some missing. The table lists some 340,000 clones, around 83% of them singletons, with about 4.8% in the top ten. Sequences were obtained from PBMCs or T cells enriched from blood (not recorded which). The source is a woman between 50 and 59 years old who had recovered from COVID-19.

Turning to this clone: Other DNA sequences in this specimen translate into the identical CDR3. This chain connects TRBV6-5 to TRBJ1-1; no reliable D call. Germline CDR1 MNHEY, CDR2 SVGAGI. V gave up 6 bases and J gave up 2 bases, with 7 bases separating them. The CDR3 extends over 12 amino acids. CDR3 loop: CASSPGNTEAFF. The CDR3 DNA sequence: TGTGCCAGCAGCCCAGGTAACACTGAAGCTTTCTTT.

This chain uses TRBV11-2 with TRBJ1-4; D is unresolved. The CDR3 totals 16 residues. Trimming took 2 bases from V and 0 from J, leaving 10 bases between them. Germline loops: CDR1 SGHAT, CDR2 FQNNGV. CDR3 bases: TGTGCCAGCAGCTTACGGTTCCAAGCAACTAATGAAAAACTGTTTTTT. It specifies CASSLRFQATNEKLFF. The entire variable domain, with the rest obtained from reference TRBV11-2 and TRBJ1-4, is as follows: EAGVAQSPRYKIIEKRQSVAFWCNPISGHATLYWYQQILGQGPKLLIQFQNNGVVDDSQLPKDRFSAERLKGVDSTLKIQPAKLEDSAVYLCASSLRFQATNEKLFFGSGTQLSVL.

This clone was picked up a small number of times. This rearrangement joins TRBV5-1 to TRBJ1-1; D is unresolved. The ends were cut back, 0 bases at V and 1 base at J, with 7 bases in the middle. The CDR3 runs to 14 residues. Germline V lookup: CDR1 SGHRS, CDR2 YFSETQ. The chain's CDR3 is CASSLDSPNTEAFF. The CDR3 bases are TGCGCCAGCAGCTTGGACAGCCCGAACACTGAAGCTTTCTTT.

This chain links TRBV29-1 with TRBJ1-2; D is possibly TRBD1 (5 bases). CDR1 is SQVTM and CDR2 is ANQGSEA in the germline V gene. The germline V and J ends were trimmed by 2 bases and 2 bases, with 9 bases remaining between them. The CDR3 has 13 amino acids. The CDR3, as DNA: TGCAGCGTTGAAAGGGGTCAGAACTATGGCTACACCTTC. Translated: CSVERGQNYGYTF.

The chain employs TRBV7-9 and TRBJ2-3; D uncertain. Germline CDR1 and CDR2: SEHNR and FQNEAQ (reference sequence). Trimming took 1 base from V and 1 from J, leaving 9 bases between them. There are 15 residues in the CDR3. The CDR3 region is CASSLGLLGTDTQYF. CDR3 in DNA: TGTGCCAGCAGCTTAGGACTGTTGGGCACAGATACGCAGTATTTT.

The V call is TRBV3-1 (or the pseudogene TRBV3-2), the J call TRBJ1-1, with a tentative D call TRBD1 (5 bases). Germline loops: CDR1 LGHDT, CDR2 YNNKEL (reference sequence). This CDR3 has 13 amino acids. V was cut by 1 base and J by 8 bases, with 11 bases left in between. CDR3 residues: CASSQAGGGEAFF. DNA for the CDR3: TGTGCCAGCAGCCAAGCGGGGGGGGGAGAAGCTTTCTTT.

This clone was detected only a few times. The chain links TRBV7-2 to TRBJ2-2, with 15 bases aligning to TRBD2. Germline V lookup: CDR1 SGHTA, CDR2 FQGNSA. The CDR3 spans 18 residues. V was pared by 3 bases and J by 5 bases, with 7 bases of the junction left unmatched. In DNA form, the CDR3 reads TGTGCCAGCAGCTTGACCGGGACTAGCGGGAGGAGGACCGGGGAGCTGTTTTTT. It translates to CASSLTGTSGRRTGELFF. Looking up the rest from reference TRBV7-2 and TRBJ2-2 gives the full variable domain: GAGVSQSPSNKVTEKGKDVELRCDPISGHTALYWYRQSLGQGLEFLIYFQGNSAPDKSGLPSDRFSAERTGGSVSTLTIQRTQQEDSAVYLCASSLTGTSGRRTGELFFGEGSRLTVL.

About this clone: Different DNA sequences within this sample yield the same CDR3. The rearrangement links TRBV18 to TRBJ2-7; the match to TRBD1 covers 7 bases. V was clipped by 3 bases and J by 1 base; unmatched bases: 3. Germline V lookup: CDR1 KGHSH, CDR2 LQKENI. The CDR3 has 14 amino acids. CDR3: CASSPLDRSYEQYF. As DNA, the CDR3 is TGTGCCAGCTCACCCTTGGACAGGTCCTACGAGCAGTACTTC.

CDR3 sequence reads: CASSPRGAGGTDTQYF. The DNA for the CDR3 is TGTGCCAGCAGCCCCAGGGGGGCGGGAGGTACAGATACGCAGTATTTT. The chain employs TRBV7-3 and TRBJ2-3; maybe TRBD2 (8 bases). Trimming pared 5 bases from V and 3 bases from J, leaving 18 bases between. The CDR3 spans 16 residues. Germline V gene sequence: CDR1 SGHTA, CDR2 FQGTGA. The variable domain in full, with the rest retrieved from reference TRBV7-3 and TRBJ2-3, is GAGVSQTPSNKVTEKGKYVELRCDPISGHTALYWYRQSLGQGPEFLIYFQGTGAADDSGLPNDRFFAVRPEGSVSTLKIQRTERGDSAVYLCASSPRGAGGTDTQYFGPGTRLTVL.

The J gene is TRBJ1-6, the V gene TRBV6-5; D gene unclear. CDR3 length: 16 residues. Per the germline V gene, CDR1 is MNHEY and CDR2 is SVGAGI. V gave up 1 base and J gave up 10 bases, with 17 bases separating them. In DNA form, the CDR3 reads TGTGCCAGCAGTTACTTACAGACCAGTAGGAACTCACCCCTCCACTTT. Translation: CASSYLQTSRNSPLHF.

V is TRBV4-1 and J is TRBJ1-2, with D tentatively TRBD1 (6 bases). V was pared by 4 bases and J by 0 bases, with 9 bases between. CDR1 is MGHRA, CDR2 YSYEKL, per germline. This CDR3 contains 14 residues. The CDR3 DNA is TGCGCCAGCAGCCCCGGACAGTCTAACTATGGCTACACCTTC. Its protein product is CASSPGQSNYGYTF.

J is TRBJ1-1 and V is TRBV28, with 7 positions matching TRBD1. The CDR3 length is 14 residues. J lost 1 base, V lost 6 bases, and 5 bases had no gene match. In germline, CDR1 is MDHEN, CDR2 SYDVKM. CDR3: CASRTTGRNTEAFF. CDR3 in DNA: TGTGCCAGCAGGACGACAGGGCGGAACACTGAAGCTTTCTTT.

The CDR3 protein is CASSSAPMTGSGGYTF. DNA for the CDR3: TGTGCCAGCAGTTCCGCACCGATGACAGGATCGGGTGGCTACACCTTC. The V gene is TRBV6-2 or TRBV6-3, the J gene TRBJ1-2, with D possibly being TRBD1 (6 bases). Per the germline V gene, CDR1 is MNHEY and CDR2 is SVGEGT. V was clipped by 4 bases and J by 7 bases, with 22 bases between them. This CDR3 spans 16 amino acids.

In its sample, this clone was seen many times. This specimen includes other DNA sequences encoding the same CDR3. V is TRBV7-2 and J is TRBJ2-5, with 7 bases that match TRBD2. Trimming at V came to 1 base and at J to 4 bases, leaving 0 bases not matched to a gene. Germline V lookup: CDR1 SGHTA, CDR2 FQGNSA. This CDR3 has 13 residues. The DNA for the CDR3 is TGTGCCAGCAGCTTAGGGACTAGAGAGACCCAGTACTTC. This gives the protein CASSLGTRETQYF.

The V gene is TRBV6-5, the J gene TRBJ2-7; tentative D call: TRBD1 (6 bases). This CDR3 is built from 14 residues. Germline V lookup: CDR1 MNHEY, CDR2 SVGAGI. Trimming removed 6 bases at V and 0 bases at J, with 12 bases between. The CDR3 loop reads CASRFGTNSYEQYF. CDR3 DNA sequence: TGTGCCAGCAGATTCGGGACAAACTCCTACGAGCAGTACTTC.

Comment on this clone: The sample carries other DNA sequences with the same CDR3. The rearrangement uses TRBV7-2 and TRBJ1-6, with D possibly TRBD1 on 6 matching bases. Germline-derived CDR1 and CDR2 are SGHTA and FQGNSA. This CDR3 is built from 14 residues. Trimming shortened V by 2 bases and J by 7 bases, and 9 bases separated the two germline ends. In DNA, the CDR3 is TGTGCCAGCAGCTTAAGCAGGGGAAATTCACCCCTCCACTTT. Residues: CASSLSRGNSPLHF.